Listed below are T cell receptor beta chains from one sample, sequenced in a study of OX40 agonist ivuxolimab in advanced cancers. The method was immunoSEQ multiplex PCR; TCRdb's version includes in-frame clones alone and lacks a portion of them. The data contain approximately 70,000 clones, 75% to 90% of them singletons. Sequenced material: CD4+ or CD8+ T cells sorted from blood, taken in a trial of the OX40 agonist ivuxolimab. The receptors were gathered from an adult with an advanced solid tumor such as melanoma, head and neck, liver or kidney cancer. Both conserved end residues are part of each CDR3. Fields, in order: V gene, D gene, J gene, clone size, CDR3 protein, CDR3 DNA. A D gene is named only where the DNA matches it firmly. Not all rows give a size; the values are once, few, many and, for expanded clones, a class.

v_gene: TRBV6-6; d_gene: TRBD2; j_gene: TRBJ2-7; abundance: once; CDR3aa: CASSWTSPYEQYF; CDR3nt: TGTGCCAGCAGTTGGACTAGTCCCTACGAGCAGTACTTC
v_gene: TRBV7-2; d_gene: .; j_gene: TRBJ1-1; abundance: .; CDR3aa: CASSLTGLNTEAFF; CDR3nt: TGTGCCAGCAGCTTAACAGGGTTGAACACTGAAGCTTTCTTT
v_gene: TRBV5-8; d_gene: TRBD1; j_gene: TRBJ1-2; abundance: .; CDR3aa: CASSLFWQGDGYTF; CDR3nt: TGTGCCAGCAGCTTGTTCTGGCAGGGGGATGGCTACACCTTC
v_gene: TRBV27; d_gene: TRBD2; j_gene: TRBJ2-2; abundance: .; CDR3aa: CATRGLAGVGNTGELFF; CDR3nt: TGTGCCACGCGGGGTTTAGCGGGAGTGGGGAACACCGGGGAGCTGTTTTTT
v_gene: TRBV2; d_gene: .; j_gene: TRBJ1-5; abundance: .; CDR3aa: CASKAGGFFNQPQHF; CDR3nt: TGTGCCAGCAAGGCCGGGGGGTTCTTCAATCAGCCCCAGCATTTT
v_gene: TRBV11-3; d_gene: TRBD2; j_gene: TRBJ2-5; abundance: .; CDR3aa: CASSWRTSGKETQYF; CDR3nt: TGTGCCAGCAGCTGGCGGACTAGCGGGAAAGAGACCCAGTACTTC
v_gene: TRBV5-4; d_gene: TRBD1; j_gene: TRBJ2-7; abundance: .; CDR3aa: CASYIRGLAEEQYF; CDR3nt: TGTGCCAGCTACATCAGGGGGCTCGCGGAAGAGCAGTACTTC
v_gene: TRBV6-1; d_gene: TRBD2; j_gene: TRBJ2-3; abundance: .; CDR3aa: CASSESTSAGDTQYF; CDR3nt: TGTGCCAGCAGTGAATCGACTAGCGCTGGAGATACGCAGTATTTT
v_gene: TRBV6-1; d_gene: TRBD1; j_gene: TRBJ1-1; abundance: .; CDR3aa: CASSRQGLMNTEAFF; CDR3nt: TGTGCCAGCAGCAGACAGGGCCTCATGAACACTGAAGCTTTCTTT
v_gene: TRBV5-1; d_gene: TRBD1; j_gene: TRBJ2-2; abundance: .; CDR3aa: CASSSGQGGDTGELFF; CDR3nt: TGCGCCAGCAGCTCCGGACAGGGTGGGGACACCGGGGAGCTGTTTTTT
v_gene: TRBV5-4; d_gene: .; j_gene: TRBJ2-1; abundance: .; CDR3aa: CASSLDGLALNEQFF; CDR3nt: TGTGCCAGCAGCTTGGATGGCCTAGCTTTAAATGAGCAGTTCTTC
v_gene: TRBV5-6; d_gene: TRBD2; j_gene: TRBJ2-3; abundance: few; CDR3aa: CASSPRTSSDTQYF; CDR3nt: TGTGCCAGCAGCCCAAGGACTAGCTCAGATACGCAGTATTTT
v_gene: TRBV7-3; d_gene: TRBD1; j_gene: TRBJ2-7; abundance: once; CDR3aa: CASSLGQGRAYEQYF; CDR3nt: TGTGCCAGCAGTCTTGGACAGGGACGGGCCTACGAGCAGTACTTC
v_gene: TRBV2; d_gene: .; j_gene: TRBJ2-1; abundance: .; CDR3aa: CASSVGEGVPEQFF; CDR3nt: TGTGCCAGCAGTGTGGGAGAGGGTGTTCCTGAGCAGTTCTTC
v_gene: TRBV29-1; d_gene: TRBD1; j_gene: TRBJ1-1; abundance: .; CDR3aa: CSTTNRGENTEAFF; CDR3nt: TGCAGCACCACGAACAGGGGGGAGAACACTGAAGCTTTCTTT
v_gene: TRBV5-1; d_gene: .; j_gene: TRBJ1-4; abundance: .; CDR3aa: CASSSGRNDEKLFF; CDR3nt: TGCGCCAGCAGTTCTGGTAGGAACGATGAAAAACTGTTTTTT
v_gene: TRBV10-3; d_gene: .; j_gene: TRBJ2-7; abundance: once; CDR3aa: CAISESRMEGGRIEQYF; CDR3nt: TGTGCCATCAGTGAGTCGAGAATGGAAGGGGGGCGCATCGAGCAGTACTTC
v_gene: TRBV6-4; d_gene: .; j_gene: TRBJ2-1; abundance: .; CDR3aa: CASSDRGNVGLNEQFF; CDR3nt: TGTGCCAGCAGTGACCGGGGGAACGTTGGCCTCAATGAGCAGTTCTTC
v_gene: TRBV11-3; d_gene: .; j_gene: TRBJ2-7; abundance: .; CDR3aa: CASSLDLFGESYEQYF; CDR3nt: TGTGCCAGCAGCTTAGATCTATTCGGGGAATCCTACGAGCAGTACTTC
v_gene: TRBV5-6; d_gene: .; j_gene: TRBJ2-3; abundance: .; CDR3aa: CASVRGTTDTQYF; CDR3nt: TGTGCCAGCGTTAGGGGGACCACAGATACGCAGTATTTT
v_gene: TRBV5-6; d_gene: TRBD1; j_gene: TRBJ1-1; abundance: .; CDR3aa: CASSSGGLTEAFF; CDR3nt: TGTGCCAGCAGCTCAGGGGGCCTTACTGAAGCTTTCTTT
v_gene: TRBV27; d_gene: TRBD2; j_gene: TRBJ2-7; abundance: .; CDR3aa: CASSFFRTSGGSYEQYF; CDR3nt: TGTGCCAGCAGTTTCTTTCGGACTAGCGGGGGCTCCTACGAGCAGTACTTC
v_gene: TRBV6-6; d_gene: TRBD1; j_gene: TRBJ2-2; abundance: once; CDR3aa: CASQQGANTGELFF; CDR3nt: TGTGCCAGTCAACAGGGGGCGAACACCGGGGAGCTGTTTTTT
v_gene: TRBV19; d_gene: .; j_gene: TRBJ2-3; abundance: .; CDR3aa: CASSPTRTDTQYF; CDR3nt: TGTGCCAGTAGCCCAACAAGGACAGATACGCAGTATTTT
v_gene: TRBV19; d_gene: TRBD1; j_gene: TRBJ2-1; abundance: .; CDR3aa: CASSFDRGLFDNEQFF; CDR3nt: TGTGCCAGTTCATTTGACAGGGGGCTTTTCGACAATGAGCAGTTCTTC
v_gene: TRBV5-1; d_gene: TRBD1; j_gene: TRBJ2-7; abundance: once; CDR3aa: CASSDSRDRRSSYEQYF; CDR3nt: TGCGCCAGCAGCGACTCCCGGGACAGGAGGAGCTCCTACGAGCAGTACTTC
v_gene: TRBV19; d_gene: TRBD2; j_gene: TRBJ2-3; abundance: .; CDR3aa: CASSIKGLAGGTDTQYF; CDR3nt: TGTGCCAGTAGTATTAAGGGACTAGCGGGAGGCACAGATACGCAGTATTTT
v_gene: TRBV7-9; d_gene: .; j_gene: TRBJ2-7; abundance: .; CDR3aa: CASSSLRPEQYF; CDR3nt: TGTGCCAGCAGCTCTCTTAGGCCCGAGCAGTACTTC
v_gene: TRBV28; d_gene: TRBD1; j_gene: TRBJ2-7; abundance: .; CDR3aa: CASSTRDRPYEQYF; CDR3nt: TGTGCCAGCAGTACCCGGGACAGACCCTACGAGCAGTACTTC
v_gene: TRBV2; d_gene: TRBD2; j_gene: TRBJ2-3; abundance: .; CDR3aa: CASSPREGTDTQYF; CDR3nt: TGTGCCAGCAGTCCTAGGGAGGGTACAGATACGCAGTATTTT
v_gene: TRBV10-3; d_gene: .; j_gene: TRBJ2-5; abundance: .; CDR3aa: CAIMSGPQETQYF; CDR3nt: TGTGCCATCATGTCAGGACCTCAAGAGACCCAGTACTTC
v_gene: TRBV5-4; d_gene: .; j_gene: TRBJ2-3; abundance: .; CDR3aa: CASSLERGTDTQYF; CDR3nt: TGTGCCAGCAGCTTGGAGCGGGGCACAGATACGCAGTATTTT
v_gene: TRBV19; d_gene: TRBD2; j_gene: TRBJ2-3; abundance: few; CDR3aa: CASSSVAGTQYF; CDR3nt: TGTGCCAGTAGTTCCGTAGCGGGGACGCAGTATTTT
v_gene: TRBV10-1; d_gene: TRBD2; j_gene: TRBJ2-2; abundance: .; CDR3aa: CASSGLAGGELFF; CDR3nt: TGCGCCAGCAGTGGCCTAGCGGGGGGGGAGCTGTTTTTT
v_gene: TRBV2; d_gene: .; j_gene: TRBJ1-5; abundance: .; CDR3aa: CASSVETHSNQPQHF; CDR3nt: TGTGCCAGCAGTGTGGAAACCCATAGCAATCAGCCCCAGCATTTT
v_gene: TRBV5-1; d_gene: .; j_gene: TRBJ2-7; abundance: .; CDR3aa: CASSLITASYEQYF; CDR3nt: TGCGCCAGCAGCTTGATTACGGCCTCCTACGAGCAGTACTTC
v_gene: TRBV7-7; d_gene: .; j_gene: TRBJ1-2; abundance: .; CDR3aa: CASSFPLPLNYGYTF; CDR3nt: TGTGCTAGCAGCTTCCCCCTTCCCCTTAACTATGGCTACACCTTC
v_gene: TRBV7-3; d_gene: TRBD1; j_gene: TRBJ2-2; abundance: .; CDR3aa: CASSPTGGATGELFF; CDR3nt: TGTGCCAGCAGCCCAACAGGGGGCGCGACCGGGGAGCTGTTTTTT
v_gene: TRBV28; d_gene: TRBD2; j_gene: TRBJ2-7; abundance: .; CDR3aa: CASSLGGGGSYEQYF; CDR3nt: TGTGCCAGCAGTTTAGGGGGGGGAGGCTCCTACGAGCAGTACTTC
v_gene: TRBV6-1; d_gene: TRBD2; j_gene: TRBJ2-5; abundance: .; CDR3aa: CASSEMVDGLATLETQYF; CDR3nt: TGTGCCAGCAGTGAAATGGTTGACGGACTAGCGACCTTAGAGACCCAGTACTTC
v_gene: TRBV5-1; d_gene: .; j_gene: TRBJ1-3; abundance: .; CDR3aa: CASSLPGQSSGNTIYF; CDR3nt: TGCGCCAGCAGCTTGCCCGGACAGTCCTCTGGAAACACCATATATTTT
v_gene: TRBV30; d_gene: .; j_gene: TRBJ2-7; abundance: .; CDR3aa: CAWRGTGTGGQYF; CDR3nt: TGTGCCTGGAGGGGAACCGGGACCGGGGGGCAGTACTTC